The present T cell receptor beta chain was sequenced within a study of cytotoxic CD8 clonotypes in ibrutinib-treated CLL. V lost 0 bases and J 5 bases, leaving 16 bases between the germline ends. Germline values: CDR1 SGHRS, CDR2 YFSETQ. The CDR3 loop spans 16 amino acids. The method was immunoSEQ multiplex PCR; TCRdb's version includes in-frame clones alone and lacks a portion of them. The sample comprises tens of thousands of clones, 62% of which are singletons, and 14% rests with the top ten. The sequence was obtained from a human donor with chronic lymphocytic leukemia. V and J are TRBV5-1 and TRBJ2-3, with D unclear. The specimen was PBMCs, collected before ibrutinib treatment. Written as DNA, the CDR3 is TGCGCCAGCAGCTTGGCCCCCTCTCGATATCGAGATACGCAGTATTTT. Protein sequence: CASSLAPSRYRDTQYF.